These 20 T cell receptor beta chains share one sample of origin, sequenced in a study of spatial heterogeneity in lung cancer. No cognate antigen is known for these TCRs. Regarding the study as a whole: For expanded intratumoral alpha and beta TCRs, counts tracked tumor mutation counts.

MiXCR, applied by TCRdb to the 5' RACE reads, yields one record per CDR3 protein. The table lists fewer than 15,000 distinct CDR3 sequences, roughly 5.6% of them singletons, with 11% in the top ten. Time point of the sample: sample taken at primary tumor resection. This specimen was lung tumor tissue, taken at surgery. These receptor sequences come from a female donor with early-stage non-small cell lung cancer.

Remarks on this clonotype: This beta chain is an unintended read in a library built for alpha chains; its size means little. The chain joins TRBV20-1 to TRBJ2-1, with TRBD1 identical over 10 bases. From germline, CDR1 is DFQATT and CDR2 SNEGSKA (reference sequence). With 5 bases clipped from V and 0 bases from J, the junction kept 4 bases outside the gene matches. This CDR3 comprises 15 residues. For the CDR3, the DNA is TGCAGTGCTGACCGGGACAGGGGCTCCTACAATGAGCAGTTCTTC. Its protein is CSADRDRGSYNEQFF.

The sample holds many counts of this clonotype. This beta chain is off target for a library built for alpha chains, so its abundance means little. J is TRBJ2-3 and V is TRBV5-1; 13 nucleotides agree with TRBD2. Germline loops: CDR1 SGHRS, CDR2 YFSETQ. J gave up 9 bases and V 4 bases, and 11 bases lay outside the gene matches. CDR3 length equals 16 residues. The CDR3 DNA follows: TGCGCCAGCAGCCCATTGACTAGCGGGGGGCCCTCGACGCAGTATTTT. Encoded protein: CASSPLTSGGPSTQYF.

This clonotype was observed many times. This beta chain turned up in a library designed for alpha chains; as an off-target read, its abundance says little. This chain uses TRBV28 with TRBJ2-3; 8 positions agree with TRBD2. Germline values: CDR1 MDHEN, CDR2 SYDVKM. The CDR3 loop spans 13 amino acids. The trim removed 3 bases at V and 13 bases at J, leaving 9 bases unmatched. The CDR3 protein is CASSFSAGLGEYF. CDR3 sequence (DNA): TGTGCCAGCAGTTTCAGCGCGGGACTAGGCGAGTATTTT.

This clonotype occurred many times. Within a library made for alpha chains, this beta chain is off target, and its count is uninformative. This chain connects TRBV11-2 to TRBJ2-6; 7 bases align to TRBD1. CDR3 length: 18 amino acids. Germline lookup yields CDR1 SGHAT and CDR2 FQNNGV. The junction had 11 bases not matched to a gene; V was cut back by 5 bases and J by 1 base. As DNA, the CDR3 is TGTGCCAGCAGCCCGCGGTTGGGCAGGGGGTCTGGGGCCAACGTCCTGACTTTC. Protein: CASSPRLGRGSGANVLTF.

There are many counts of this clonotype. The library was designed around alpha chains, so this beta chain is a stray read whose abundance carries little weight. The V call is TRBV9, the J call TRBJ1-3, with D perhaps matching TRBD1 (5 bases). Germline CDR1 is SGDLS and CDR2 is YYNGEE. V lost 1 base and J lost 4, with 15 bases in between. This CDR3 has 16 residues. The CDR3 protein is CASSVRGRDTGNTIYF. In DNA, the CDR3 is TGTGCCAGCAGCGTACGGGGCAGGGATACAGGAAACACCATATATTTT.

This clonotype came up many times. A read error is possible here, since a much larger clone lies one base away. This beta chain was picked up by a library intended for alpha chains and is off target, so its count carries little meaning. The chain combines TRBV12-3 or TRBV12-4 with TRBJ2-7, with 8 bases lining up with TRBD2. With 1 base clipped from V and 4 bases from J, the junction kept 6 bases outside the gene matches. CDR3 size: 15 residues. CDR3 nucleotides: TGTGCCAGCAGTTTAGTGCGGGGGGACAATTACGAGCAGTACTTC. Protein product: CASSLVRGDNYEQYF.

This clonotype was seen repeatedly, ten times or more. This beta chain lies outside the target of a library built for alpha chains; its clone size means little. The chain links TRBV6-1 to TRBJ2-3, with 7 bases that match TRBD2. The germline V gene encodes CDR1 MNHNS and CDR2 SASEGT. J gave up 3 bases and V 4 bases, and 4 bases lay outside the gene matches. There are 14 residues in the CDR3. In nucleotides, the CDR3 is TGTGCCAGCAGTGGACTGGGGGGGACAGATACGCAGTATTTT. This encodes CASSGLGGTDTQYF.

This clonotype was seen at least ten times. In a library made to pick up alpha chains, this beta chain is a stray read with a size that means little. The J gene is TRBJ2-3, the V gene TRBV24-1; D not certain. Germline loops: CDR1 KGHDR, CDR2 SFDVKD. Trimming removed 0 bases from V and 6 bases from J, with 15 bases in between. CDR3 length equals 16 residues. This CDR3 is CATSDLRRGPGDTQYF. CDR3 nucleotide sequence: TGTGCCACCAGTGATTTGAGGAGAGGCCCCGGTGATACGCAGTATTTT.

This clonotype was detected many times. This beta chain represents an off-target read in a library built for alpha chains; its size is of limited meaning. The chain is built from TRBV3-1 and TRBJ1-3; D gene uncertain. This CDR3 has 12 residues. Trimming cost V 6 bases and J 4 bases, with 7 bases left between them. From germline, CDR1 is LGHDT and CDR2 YNNKEL (reference sequence). CDR3 sequence reads: CASSFAGNTIYF. CDR3 DNA: TGTGCCAGCAGTTTCGCCGGAAACACCATATATTTT. The complete variable domain, with remaining parts taken from reference TRBV3-1 and TRBJ1-3, reads DTAVSQTPKYLVTQMGNDKSIKCEQNLGHDTMYWYKQDSKKFLKIMFSYNNKELIINETVPNRFSPKSPDKAHLNLHINSLELGDSAVYFCASSFAGNTIYFGEGSWLTVV.

Ten or more counts support this clonotype. The library was prepared for alpha chains; this beta chain is a stray read, so its frequency means little. V usage is TRBV30 and J usage is TRBJ1-6; D gene ambiguous. This CDR3 contains 15 residues. The ends were cut back, 4 bases at V and 3 bases at J, with 13 bases in the middle. Per germline, CDR1 GTSNPN and CDR2 SVGIG (reference sequence). CDR3 sequence: CAWKSRGSYNSPLHF. CDR3 DNA: TGTGCCTGGAAATCGAGAGGCAGCTATAATTCACCCCTCCACTTT.

This clonotype was recorded many times. This beta chain is an off-target read within a library intended for alpha chains, so its frequency means little. This sequence joins TRBV28 and TRBJ2-3; the D is unclear. There are 14 residues in the CDR3. In germline, CDR1 is MDHEN, CDR2 SYDVKM. Trimming pared 6 bases from V and 2 bases from J, leaving 12 bases between. DNA for the CDR3: TGTGCCAGCAGCGCCCCGGCTACCACAGATACGCAGTATTTT. Translated, it gives CASSAPATTDTQYF.

This clonotype has a count of ten or more. Being off target in a library aimed at alpha chains, this beta chain has a size of little meaning. The rearrangement joins TRBV7-9 to TRBJ2-1; possibly TRBD1 for D (6 bases). CDR1 is SEHNR and CDR2 is FQNEAQ in the germline V gene (reference sequence). Trimming took 6 bases from V and 5 from J, leaving 14 bases between them. CDR3 length: 14 residues. The CDR3 loop reads CASRRGGIHNEQFF. CDR3 sequence (DNA): TGTGCCAGCAGGCGAGGGGGTATTCACAATGAGCAGTTCTTC.

As for this clonotype: A library prepared for alpha chains yielded this beta chain as an off-target read; its size is of little meaning. The chain links TRBV30 to TRBJ2-5, with a tentative D call TRBD1 (5 bases). In germline, CDR1 is GTSNPN, CDR2 SVGIG (reference sequence). The V end was cut by 3 bases, the J end by 5 bases, with 10 bases between. The length of the CDR3 is 12 residues. In DNA form, the CDR3 reads TGTGCCTGGAGATTGGGGCGGGAGACCCAGTACTTC. Amino acid sequence: CAWRLGRETQYF.

This clonotype was seen a few times. Found in a library prepared for alpha chains, this beta chain is an off-target read, and its abundance has little meaning. V usage is TRBV7-8 and J usage is TRBJ2-4; D call uncertain. This CDR3 spans 17 amino acids. Trimming took 4 bases from V and 0 from J, leaving 16 bases between them. The germline V gene has CDR1 SGHVS and CDR2 FQNEAQ. CDR3 coding DNA: TGTGCCAGCAGCTCGCAGAGAAACATACTAGCCAAAAACATTCAGTACTTC. As protein: CASSSQRNILAKNIQYF.

The table lists this clonotype with many counts. This beta chain is a stray sequence in a library constructed for alpha chains; its clone size is not meaningful. The genes are TRBV9 and TRBJ2-4, with D maybe TRBD1 (5 bases). The CDR3 sequence is 14 residues long. Between the trimmed V and J ends, which lost 3 bases and 0 bases, there was a span of 7 bases. Germline CDR1 and CDR2: SGDLS and YYNGEE. The DNA for the CDR3 is TGTGCCAGCAGCGAGGGGTTAGCCAAAAACATTCAGTACTTC. Encoded protein: CASSEGLAKNIQYF.

This clonotype has at least ten counts. This beta chain represents an off-target read in a library built for alpha chains; its size is of limited meaning. The rearrangement joins TRBV19 to TRBJ1-4, with TRBD1 identical over 7 bases. The CDR3 length is 15 residues. CDR1 and CDR2 (germline): LNHDA, SQIVND (reference sequence). The ends lost 5 bases at V and 6 bases at J; junction bases unmatched: 9. The CDR3 spells CASSLQGTADEKLFF. In DNA, the CDR3 is TGTGCCAGTAGTCTCCAGGGGACAGCGGATGAAAAACTGTTTTTT.

This clonotype has ten or more counts. Since the library was made to target alpha chains, this beta chain is a stray read and its abundance is not meaningful. This chain connects TRBV20-1 to TRBJ2-7; a weak D match, TRBD2 (6 bases). Germline V gene lookup returns CDR1 DFQATT and CDR2 SNEGSKA (reference sequence). The V and J ends lost 4 bases and 4 bases respectively, with 11 bases between them. There are 12 residues in the CDR3. Here the CDR3 DNA reads TGCAGTGCTACCGGGACTGTTTACGAGCAGTACTTC. Residues: CSATGTVYEQYF.

This clonotype appeared many times. Found in a library prepared for alpha chains, this beta chain is an off-target read, and its abundance has little meaning. The V gene is TRBV15, the J gene TRBJ2-5; D gene unclear. The V gene lost 3 bases and the J gene lost 0 bases, with 5 bases spanning the gap. CDR3 size: 13 residues. CDR1 LNHNV and CDR2 YYDKDF come from the germline V gene (reference sequence). CDR3 residues: CATSRRYQETQYF. CDR3 sequence (DNA): TGTGCCACCAGCAGGCGGTACCAAGAGACCCAGTACTTC.

This clonotype was seen many times. This beta chain is a stray read from a library made for alpha chains; its abundance is not meaningful. The chain recombines TRBV3-1 with TRBJ1-2; D possibly corresponds to TRBD1 (6 bases). The germline gives CDR1 LGHDT, CDR2 YNNKEL (reference sequence). This CDR3 region has 14 residues. Deletions cut 4 bases from V and 2 bases from J, with 11 bases between. CDR3 nucleotide sequence: TGTGCCAGCAGCCCTTCTACAGGGAACTATGGCTACACCTTC. Encoded protein: CASSPSTGNYGYTF.

By share, this clonotype ranks as large. This beta chain is a stray read from a library made for alpha chains; its abundance is not meaningful. In DNA, the CDR3 is TGTGCCAGCAGCGTAGGGTCGACAGGGAGAGAGACCCAGTACTTC. As protein: CASSVGSTGRETQYF. The chain has TRBV9 and TRBJ2-5, with TRBD1 matching over 7 bases. V shed 0 bases, J shed 4 bases, and the junction held 6 bases outside the gene matches. The germline CDR1 and CDR2 sequences are SGDLS and YYNGEE. The CDR3 length is 15 residues.